The 8 T cell receptor beta chains presented below share a single source sample, sequenced in a study of beta chain features in type 1 diabetes. The sequenced template was cDNA made from the entire isolated RNA. Clones were sequenced by immunoSEQ multiplex PCR, and TCRdb holds only the in-frame ones, with some missing. This table holds under 250,000 clones, 13% to 15% found once. The material sequenced was naive CD4+ T cells from blood. These receptors were taken from a woman between 35 and 50 years old in good health.

In its sample, this clone was seen a few times. The rearrangement links TRBV5-4 to TRBJ2-3; TRBD2 is a possible D gene (7 bases). Trimming took 2 bases from V and 6 from J, leaving 19 bases between them. Germline V gives CDR1 SGHNT, CDR2 YYREEE (reference sequence). This CDR3 comprises 16 residues. The CDR3 spells CASSFFRGGHLDTQYF. The CDR3 DNA reads as TGTGCCAGCAGCTTCTTTAGGGGGGGGCATCTGGATACGCAGTATTTT.

This clone appeared a few times. The rearrangement links TRBV6-5 to TRBJ1-2; 7 bases line up with TRBD1. The germline gives CDR1 MNHEY, CDR2 SVGAGI. The V and J ends lost 6 bases and 9 bases, in that order; junction bases with no gene match: 7. The CDR3 loop spans 12 amino acids. CDR3 protein: CASREGARSYTF. Written as DNA, the CDR3 is TGTGCCAGCAGGGAGGGGGCGCGGAGCTACACCTTC.

This clone was observed a handful of times. This sequence joins TRBV7-6 and TRBJ2-5; the match to TRBD2 covers 8 bases. The length of the CDR3 is 16 residues. The junction had 5 bases not matched to a gene; V was cut back by 2 bases and J by 0 bases. Germline loops: CDR1 SGHVS, CDR2 FNYEAQ. Here the CDR3 reads CASSLQAGAHQETQYF. The CDR3 DNA follows: TGTGCCAGCAGCTTACAAGCGGGGGCCCACCAAGAGACCCAGTACTTC.

This chain links TRBV19 with TRBJ2-5, with 10 bases identical to TRBD1. Germline V lookup: CDR1 LNHDA, CDR2 SQIVND (reference sequence). With V trimmed by 9 bases and J by 5 bases, 6 bases remained unmatched. The length of the CDR3 is 13 residues. CDR3 sequence: CASRDRGLETQYF. CDR3 DNA sequence: TGTGCCAGCCGGGACAGGGGATTGGAGACCCAGTACTTC.

Written as DNA, the CDR3 is TGCGCCAGCAGCTTGGTAGGGTCGGGGGGGCCGAACATTCAGTACTTC. As protein: CASSLVGSGGPNIQYF. The chain couples TRBV5-1 to TRBJ2-4, with TRBD2 matching 8 bases. The CDR3 loop spans 16 amino acids. The germline gives CDR1 SGHRS, CDR2 YFSETQ. Unmatched junction bases numbered 9, after V lost 0 bases and J lost 7 bases. The full variable domain, completed using reference TRBV5-1 and TRBJ2-4, is KAGVTQTPRYLIKTRGQQVTLSCSPISGHRSVSWYQQTPGQGLQFLFEYFSETQRNKGNFPGRFSGRQFSNSRSEMNVSTLELGDSALYLCASSLVGSGGPNIQYFGAGTRLSVL.

This clone appeared a few times. The chain employs TRBV27 and TRBJ1-6; possibly TRBD1 for D (6 bases). This CDR3 spans 15 amino acids. V was cut by 3 bases and J by 9 bases, with 15 bases left in between. Germline V gene sequence: CDR1 MNHEY, CDR2 SMNVEV (reference sequence). The CDR3 region is CASSLGAGITSPLHF. The CDR3 nucleotides read TGTGCCAGCAGTTTGGGGGCAGGGATTACTTCACCCCTCCACTTT.

The J gene is TRBJ2-5, the V gene TRBV9; tentatively, D is TRBD1 (6 bases). CDR3 length equals 13 residues. Germline V gene lookup returns CDR1 SGDLS and CDR2 YYNGEE. Trimming removed 3 bases from V and 5 bases from J, with 11 bases in between. This CDR3 is CASSAGVAETQYF. DNA for the CDR3: TGTGCCAGCAGCGCAGGGGTAGCGGAGACCCAGTACTTC.

The chain has TRBV5-1 and TRBJ1-1; D gene uncertain. Germline loops: CDR1 SGHRS, CDR2 YFSETQ. The V and J ends lost 0 bases and 6 bases respectively, with 9 bases between them. The CDR3 length is 13 residues. For the CDR3, the DNA is TGCGCCAGCAGCTTGGGACATAACGCTGAAGCTTTCTTT. This encodes CASSLGHNAEAFF.